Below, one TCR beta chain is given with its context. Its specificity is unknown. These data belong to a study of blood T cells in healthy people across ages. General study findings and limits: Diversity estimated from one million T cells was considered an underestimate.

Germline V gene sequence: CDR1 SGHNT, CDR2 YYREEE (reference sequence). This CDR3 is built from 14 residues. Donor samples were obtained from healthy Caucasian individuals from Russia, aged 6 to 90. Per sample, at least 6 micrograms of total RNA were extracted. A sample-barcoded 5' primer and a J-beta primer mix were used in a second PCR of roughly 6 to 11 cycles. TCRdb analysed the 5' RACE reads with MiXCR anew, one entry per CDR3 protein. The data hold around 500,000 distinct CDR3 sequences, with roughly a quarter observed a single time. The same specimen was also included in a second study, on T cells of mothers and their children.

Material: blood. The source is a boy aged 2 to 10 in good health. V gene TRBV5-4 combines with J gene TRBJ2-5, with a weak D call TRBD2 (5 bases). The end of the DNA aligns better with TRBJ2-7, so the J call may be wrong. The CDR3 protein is CASSLDNGAYEQYF. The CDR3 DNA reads TGTGCCAGCAGCTTGGACAACGGGGCCTACGAGCAGTACTTC.